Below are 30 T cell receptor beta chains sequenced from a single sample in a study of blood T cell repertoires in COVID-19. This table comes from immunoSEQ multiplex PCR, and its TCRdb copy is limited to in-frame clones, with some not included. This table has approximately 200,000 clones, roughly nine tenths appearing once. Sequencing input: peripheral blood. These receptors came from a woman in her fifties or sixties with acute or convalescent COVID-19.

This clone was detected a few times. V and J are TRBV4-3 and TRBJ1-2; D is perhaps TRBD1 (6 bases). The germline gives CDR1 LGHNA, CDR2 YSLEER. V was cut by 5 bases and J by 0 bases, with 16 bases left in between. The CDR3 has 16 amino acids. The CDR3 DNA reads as TGCGCCAGCAGCTCCGGGAGGGGGGTTACTAACTATGGCTACACCTTC. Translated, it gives CASSSGRGVTNYGYTF.

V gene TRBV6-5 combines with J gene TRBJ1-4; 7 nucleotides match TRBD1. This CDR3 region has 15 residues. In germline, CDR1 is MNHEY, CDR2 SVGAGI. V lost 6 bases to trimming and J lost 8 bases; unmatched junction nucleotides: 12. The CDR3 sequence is CASRLAGTVGEKLFF. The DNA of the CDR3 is TGTGCCAGCAGGCTGGCTGGGACAGTGGGGGAAAAACTGTTTTTT.

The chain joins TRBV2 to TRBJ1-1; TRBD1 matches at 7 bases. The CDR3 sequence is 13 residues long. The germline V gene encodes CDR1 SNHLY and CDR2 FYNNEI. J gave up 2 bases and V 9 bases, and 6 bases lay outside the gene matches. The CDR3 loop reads CASRGQLNTEAFF. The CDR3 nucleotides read TGTGCCAGTAGGGGACAGCTAAACACTGAAGCTTTCTTT.

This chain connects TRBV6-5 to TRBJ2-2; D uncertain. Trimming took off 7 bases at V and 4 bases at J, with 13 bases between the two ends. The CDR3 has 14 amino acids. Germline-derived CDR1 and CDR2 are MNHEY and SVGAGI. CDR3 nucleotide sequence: TGTGCCAGCACCCTGACCAGCGCCACCGGGGAGCTGTTTTTT. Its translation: CASTLTSATGELFF.

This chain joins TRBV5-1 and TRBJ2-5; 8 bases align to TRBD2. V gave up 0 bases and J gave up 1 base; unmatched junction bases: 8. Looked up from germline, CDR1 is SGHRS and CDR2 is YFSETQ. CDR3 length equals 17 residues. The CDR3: CASSLGALAGAQETQYF. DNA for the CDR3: TGCGCCAGCAGCTTGGGCGCGCTAGCGGGCGCCCAAGAGACCCAGTACTTC.

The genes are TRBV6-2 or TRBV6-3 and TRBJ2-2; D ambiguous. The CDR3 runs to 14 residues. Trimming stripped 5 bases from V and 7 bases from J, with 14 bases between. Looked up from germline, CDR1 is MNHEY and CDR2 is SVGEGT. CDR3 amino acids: CASSQRISHGELFF. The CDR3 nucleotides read TGTGCCAGCAGTCAGAGGATTAGCCACGGGGAGCTGTTTTTT.

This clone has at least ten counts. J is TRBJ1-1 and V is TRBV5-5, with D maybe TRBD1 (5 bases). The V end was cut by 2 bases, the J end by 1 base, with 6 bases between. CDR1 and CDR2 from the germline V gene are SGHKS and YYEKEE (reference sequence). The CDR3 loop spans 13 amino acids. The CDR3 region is CASSFRANTEAFF. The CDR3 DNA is TGTGCCAGCAGCTTCAGGGCGAACACTGAAGCTTTCTTT. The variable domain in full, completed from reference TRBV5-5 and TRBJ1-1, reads DAGVTQSPTHLIKTRGQQVTLRCSPISGHKSVSWYQQVLGQGPQFIFQYYEKEERGRGNFPDRFSARQFPNYSSELNVNALLLGDSALYLCASSFRANTEAFFGQGTRLTVV.

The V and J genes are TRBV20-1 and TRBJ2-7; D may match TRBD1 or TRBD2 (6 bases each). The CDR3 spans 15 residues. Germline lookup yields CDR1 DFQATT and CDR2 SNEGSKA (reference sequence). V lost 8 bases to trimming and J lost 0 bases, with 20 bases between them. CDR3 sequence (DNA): TGCAGTCTTAGTGGGGGGCAGTCGAGCTCCTACGAGCAGTACTTC. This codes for CSLSGGQSSSYEQYF.

For the CDR3, the DNA is TGTGCCACCTCAGGCCCGACGGCTGGCTACACCTTC. This sequence encodes CATSGPTAGYTF. The V call is TRBV24-1, the J call TRBJ1-2; D is undetermined. Germline loops: CDR1 KGHDR, CDR2 SFDVKD. Trimming removed 9 bases from V and 7 bases from J, with 14 bases in between. The CDR3 covers 12 residues.

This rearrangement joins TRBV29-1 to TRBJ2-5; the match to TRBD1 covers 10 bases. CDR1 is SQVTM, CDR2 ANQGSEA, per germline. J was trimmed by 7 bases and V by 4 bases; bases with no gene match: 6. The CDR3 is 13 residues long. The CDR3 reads CSVAGTGEGTQYF. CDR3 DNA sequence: TGCAGCGTTGCGGGGACAGGGGAAGGGACCCAGTACTTC.

CDR3 residues: CATSDPRDRGQETQYF. The CDR3 nucleotides are TGTGCCACCAGTGACCCCCGGGACAGGGGCCAAGAGACCCAGTACTTC. This chain connects TRBV24-1 to TRBJ2-5, with TRBD1 matching 10 bases. CDR1 is KGHDR and CDR2 is SFDVKD in the germline V gene. V lost 4 bases, J lost 1 base, and 5 bases stayed unmatched. The CDR3 consists of 16 residues.

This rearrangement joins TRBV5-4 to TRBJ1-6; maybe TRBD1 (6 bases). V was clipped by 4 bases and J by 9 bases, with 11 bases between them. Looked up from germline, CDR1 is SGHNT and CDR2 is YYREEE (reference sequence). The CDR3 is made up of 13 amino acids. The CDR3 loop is CASSGGAGSPLHF. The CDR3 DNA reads TGTGCCAGCAGCGGGGGGGCGGGTTCACCCCTCCACTTT.

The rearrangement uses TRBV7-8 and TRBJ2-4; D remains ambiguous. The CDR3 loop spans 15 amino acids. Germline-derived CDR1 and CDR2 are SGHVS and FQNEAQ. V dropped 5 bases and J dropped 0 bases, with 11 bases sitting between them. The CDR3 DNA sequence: TGTGCCAGCAGCCCTAATCTGATAGCCAAAAACATTCAGTACTTC. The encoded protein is CASSPNLIAKNIQYF. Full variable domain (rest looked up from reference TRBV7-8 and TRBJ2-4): GAGVSQSPRYKVAKRGQDVALRCDPISGHVSLFWYQQALGQGPEFLTYFQNEAQLDKSGLPSDRFFAERPEGSVSTLKIQRTQQEDSAVYLCASSPNLIAKNIQYFGAGTRLSVL.

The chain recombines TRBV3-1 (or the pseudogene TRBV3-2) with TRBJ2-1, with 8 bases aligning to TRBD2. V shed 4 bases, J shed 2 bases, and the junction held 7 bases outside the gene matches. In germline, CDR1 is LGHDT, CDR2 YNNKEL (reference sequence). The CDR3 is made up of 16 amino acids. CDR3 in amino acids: CASSPSGGGTYNEQFF. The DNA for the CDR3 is TGTGCCAGCAGCCCCAGCGGGGGAGGTACCTACAATGAGCAGTTCTTC.

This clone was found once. The CDR3, as DNA: TGTGCCAGCATCGCGGACAGGGACTATGGCTACACCTTC. It specifies CASIADRDYGYTF. The chain couples TRBV7-2 to TRBJ1-2, with 8 bases fitting TRBD1. V shed 7 bases and J 3 bases; nucleotides not matched to a gene: 4. CDR3 size: 13 residues. Per germline, CDR1 SGHTA and CDR2 FQGNSA.

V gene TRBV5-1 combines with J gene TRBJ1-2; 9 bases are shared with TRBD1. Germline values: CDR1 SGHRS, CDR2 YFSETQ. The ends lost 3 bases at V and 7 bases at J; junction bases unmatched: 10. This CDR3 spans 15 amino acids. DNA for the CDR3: TGCGCCAGCAGCTCGATACCGGGACAGGGAGGTGGCTACACCTTC. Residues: CASSSIPGQGGGYTF. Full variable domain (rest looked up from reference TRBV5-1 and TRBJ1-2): KAGVTQTPRYLIKTRGQQVTLSCSPISGHRSVSWYQQTPGQGLQFLFEYFSETQRNKGNFPGRFSGRQFSNSRSEMNVSTLELGDSALYLCASSSIPGQGGGYTFGSGTRLTVV.

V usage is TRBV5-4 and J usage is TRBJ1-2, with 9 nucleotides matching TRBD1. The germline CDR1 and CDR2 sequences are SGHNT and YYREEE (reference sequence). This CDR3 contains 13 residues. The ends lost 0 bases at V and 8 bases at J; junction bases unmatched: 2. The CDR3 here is CASSLGTGEGYTF. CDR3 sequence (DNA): TGTGCCAGCAGCTTGGGGACAGGGGAAGGCTACACCTTC.

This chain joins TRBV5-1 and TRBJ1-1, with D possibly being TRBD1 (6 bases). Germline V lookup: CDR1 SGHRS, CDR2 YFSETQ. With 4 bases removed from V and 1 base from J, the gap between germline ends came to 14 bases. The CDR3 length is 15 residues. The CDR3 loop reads CASSEGTGWNTEAFF. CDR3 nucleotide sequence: TGCGCCAGCAGCGAAGGAACAGGGTGGAACACTGAAGCTTTCTTT.

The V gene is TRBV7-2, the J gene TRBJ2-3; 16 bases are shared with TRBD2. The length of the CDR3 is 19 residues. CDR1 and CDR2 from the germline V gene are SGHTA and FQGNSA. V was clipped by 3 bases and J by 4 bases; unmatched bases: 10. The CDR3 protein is CASSFTGTSGGAGADTQYF. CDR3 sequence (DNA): TGTGCCAGCAGCTTTACCGGGACTAGCGGGGGGGCCGGGGCAGATACGCAGTATTTT.

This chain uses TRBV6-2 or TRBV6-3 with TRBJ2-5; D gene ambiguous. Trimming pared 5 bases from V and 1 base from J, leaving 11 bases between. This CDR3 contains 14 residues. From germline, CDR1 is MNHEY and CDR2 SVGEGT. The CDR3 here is CASSPSDSQETQYF. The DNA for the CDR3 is TGTGCCAGCAGTCCCAGCGACTCCCAAGAGACCCAGTACTTC.

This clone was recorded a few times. This chain's CDR3 is CASSPGGNARETQYF. The CDR3 nucleotides are TGCGCCAGCAGCCCTGGGGGCAACGCCCGGGAGACCCAGTACTTC. The chain recombines TRBV4-1 with TRBJ2-5; possible D gene TRBD1, 6 bases. The germline V gene has CDR1 MGHRA and CDR2 YSYEKL. The CDR3 length is 15 residues. Trimming took 4 bases from V and 5 from J, leaving 17 bases between them.

The CDR3 coding sequence is TGTGCCACCAGTGACCGCAATGAGCAGTTCTTC. Encoded protein: CATSDRNEQFF. This chain joins TRBV24-1 and TRBJ2-1; D is ambiguous. This CDR3 has 11 residues. Germline V gene lookup returns CDR1 KGHDR and CDR2 SFDVKD. Between the trimmed V and J ends, which lost 4 bases and 6 bases, there was a span of 3 bases.

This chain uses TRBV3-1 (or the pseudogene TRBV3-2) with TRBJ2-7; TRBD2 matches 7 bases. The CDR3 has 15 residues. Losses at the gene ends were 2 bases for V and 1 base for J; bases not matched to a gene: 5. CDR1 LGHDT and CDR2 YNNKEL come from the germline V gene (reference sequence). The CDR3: CASSQSSGLSYEQYF. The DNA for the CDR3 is TGTGCCAGCAGCCAATCTAGCGGTCTTTCCTACGAGCAGTACTTC.

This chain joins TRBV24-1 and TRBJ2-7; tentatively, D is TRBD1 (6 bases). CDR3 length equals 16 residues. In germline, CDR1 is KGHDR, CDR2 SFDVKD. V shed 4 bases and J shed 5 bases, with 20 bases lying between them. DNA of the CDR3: TGTGCCACCAGTGACCCGCCCAGACAGGTTCGAGACGAGCAGTACTTC. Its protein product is CATSDPPRQVRDEQYF.

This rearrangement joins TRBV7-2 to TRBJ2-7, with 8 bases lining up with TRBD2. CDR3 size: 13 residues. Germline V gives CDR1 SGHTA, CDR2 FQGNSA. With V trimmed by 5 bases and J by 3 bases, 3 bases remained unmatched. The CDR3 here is CASSRGLDYEQYF. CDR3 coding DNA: TGTGCCAGCAGCCGGGGACTAGACTACGAGCAGTACTTC.

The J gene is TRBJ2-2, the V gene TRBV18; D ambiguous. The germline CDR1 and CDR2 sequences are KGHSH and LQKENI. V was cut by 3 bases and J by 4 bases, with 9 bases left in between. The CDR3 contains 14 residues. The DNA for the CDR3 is TGTGCCAGCTCACCTGTCCAGGTCACCGGGGAGCTGTTTTTT. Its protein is CASSPVQVTGELFF.

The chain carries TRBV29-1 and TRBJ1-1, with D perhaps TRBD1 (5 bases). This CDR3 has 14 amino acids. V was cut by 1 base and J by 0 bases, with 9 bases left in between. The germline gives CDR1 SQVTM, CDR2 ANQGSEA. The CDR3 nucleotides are TGCAGCGTTGAAGGGGAAGGGGTGAACACTGAAGCTTTCTTT. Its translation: CSVEGEGVNTEAFF.

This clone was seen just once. CDR3 DNA sequence: TGTGCCACCAGCAGAGTCGGGTTAGGAAATGAAAAACTGTTTTTT. Residues: CATSRVGLGNEKLFF. The chain couples TRBV15 to TRBJ1-4; D call uncertain. Germline-derived CDR1 and CDR2 are LNHNV and YYDKDF (reference sequence). CDR3 size: 15 residues. V was pared by 1 base and J by 5 bases, with 11 bases between.

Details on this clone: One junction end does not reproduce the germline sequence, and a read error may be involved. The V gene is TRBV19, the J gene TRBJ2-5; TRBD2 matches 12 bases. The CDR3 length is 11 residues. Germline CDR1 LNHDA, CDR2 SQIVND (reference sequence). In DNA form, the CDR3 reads TGTGCCAGTAGTACCGGGACTAGCGGGCACTTC. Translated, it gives CASSTGTSGHF.

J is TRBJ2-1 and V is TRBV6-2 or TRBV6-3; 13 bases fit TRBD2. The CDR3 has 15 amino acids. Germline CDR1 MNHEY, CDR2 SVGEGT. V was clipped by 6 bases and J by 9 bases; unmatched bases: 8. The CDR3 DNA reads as TGTGCCAGCAGCCCCCCACTAGCGGGAGGGGCTGAGCAGTTCTTC. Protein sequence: CASSPPLAGGAEQFF.